This T cell receptor beta chain was documented in a study of spatial heterogeneity in lung cancer (dated by TCRdb to between 2018 and 2021). Study-wide context: Beta-chain transcripts were consistently detected in greater numbers than alpha-chain transcripts, which likely reflects a higher abundance of beta-chain transcripts. At surgery, both alpha and beta chains were TCR-sequenced in some 220 tumor regions, some 64 matched nontumor lung samples and a few dozen PBMC samples. In the raw uncorrected reads, each unique combination of TCR and UMI appeared more than ten times on average. In non-small cell lung cancer, the study quantitatively compared TCR alpha and beta repertoires across several tumor regions, matched nontumor lung, and blood. The study linked features of the TCR repertoire to counts of nonsynonymous mutations, which were determined by whole-exome sequencing of tumor tissue. TCR transcript counts in tumor regions correlated strongly with a T cell transcriptional module score from matched bulk RNA-seq.

Overall results and qualifications from the work: Counts of ubiquitous and regional expanded TCRs correlated with counts of ubiquitous and regional nonsynonymous mutations, respectively. The tumor nonsynonymous mutation count correlated with the number of expanded intratumoral alpha and beta TCRs. Additional single-cell paired TCR alpha and beta sequencing was considered necessary to confirm, at a functional level, the hypothesis that regional TCRs recognize regional mutations. TCR-seq coverage of tumor T cells was estimated at only approximately 7% for alpha chains and less than 15% for beta chains.

At the junction V is shortened by 2 bases and J by 4 bases; bases outside the gene matches: 10. CDR1 LNHDA and CDR2 SQIVND were looked up in the germline V gene (reference sequence). The CDR3 spans 16 residues, from the cysteine through the phenylalanine. The kept DNA is CDR3 alone, 48 bases in frame from the first base. Points on this clonotype: The specificity of this receptor is unknown. There are no base qualities to consult, and no much larger clone falls within one base. For a library built for alpha chains, this beta chain is a stray read; little rests on its size.

Libraries came from 5' RACE. Sequencer: NextSeq 500. In the TCR library protocol, a unique molecular identifier was attached to each TCR cDNA molecule so that PCR and sequencing errors could be corrected. The source study handled its data this way. TCR identification, UMI-based error correction and CDR3 extraction were performed with Decombinator tools. Expanded TCRs were defined as those above a frequency of 2 per 1,000, corresponding to the top 1% of the tumor frequency distribution. Expanded tumor TCRs were classed as regional if statistically deemed absent (corrected P<0.05) from at least one tumor region, otherwise ubiquitous. Each repertoire was subsampled 100 times to 5,000 TCRs, after which Renyi diversity was computed with the R vegan package. CDR3 similarity networks were constructed using string-kernel similarity of amino acid triplets, with links drawn between CDR3s whose pairwise similarity was above 0.82. The raw public reads went through TCRdb reprocessing: fastp at Q25, MiXCR clone calling, in-frame beta chains kept. CDR3 protein duplicates are merged, each entry listing the most common genes and DNA. Clone size and V and J calls follow TCRdb, not the original study. The sample records about 2,300 distinct CDR3 sequences, around a fifth of which are singletons. The ten largest account for around 22% of the sample.

The time point label on this specimen signifies: sample taken at primary tumor resection. The donors were some 76 patients from the lung TRACERx cohort who had early-stage, untreated non-small cell lung cancer. Without any cell sorting, TCR sequencing was performed on whole RNA extracted either from tumor and nontumor lung tissue or from cryopreserved PBMC samples. Patients were selected for TCR sequencing only if sufficient RNA was available from at least two tumor regions. A lung pathologist reviewed the tumor and adjacent nontumor lung specimens before the specimens were selected. This sequence originates from a male donor with early-stage non-small cell lung cancer. The chain links TRBV19 with TRBJ1-1, with 7 bases matching TRBD1. This material consisted of lung tumor tissue, taken at surgery. The sequence in DNA is TGTGCCAGTAGTATACCCCTAGGGGGCCGTGTCACTGAAGCTTTCTTT. This encodes CASSIPLGGRVTEAFF.